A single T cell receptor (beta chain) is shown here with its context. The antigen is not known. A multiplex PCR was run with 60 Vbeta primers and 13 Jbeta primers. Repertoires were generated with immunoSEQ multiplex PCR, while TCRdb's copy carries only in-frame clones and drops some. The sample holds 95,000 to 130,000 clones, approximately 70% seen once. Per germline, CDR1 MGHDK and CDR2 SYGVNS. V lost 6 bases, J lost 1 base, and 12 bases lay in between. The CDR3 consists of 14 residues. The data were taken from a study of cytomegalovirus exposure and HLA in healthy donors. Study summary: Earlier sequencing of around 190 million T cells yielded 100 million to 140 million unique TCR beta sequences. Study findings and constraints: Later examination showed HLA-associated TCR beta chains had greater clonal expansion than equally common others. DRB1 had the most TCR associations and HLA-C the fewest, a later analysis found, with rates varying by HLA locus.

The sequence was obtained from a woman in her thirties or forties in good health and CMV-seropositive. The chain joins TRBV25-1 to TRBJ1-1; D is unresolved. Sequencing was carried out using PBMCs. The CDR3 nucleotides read TGTGCCAGCAGCGCAATACGGGAGAACACTGAAGCTTTCTTT. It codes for CASSAIRENTEAFF.